The rows below give T cell receptor beta chains drawn from one sample of a study of CD8 T cells in ankylosing spondylitis. One entry per CDR3 protein results from TCRdb running MiXCR on the 5' RACE reads. The table has roughly 250,000 distinct CDR3 sequences, roughly a tenth seen once. The sample was blood, either unsorted or a sorted T cell fraction (not recorded which). The origin of the receptors is a male donor with ankylosing spondylitis or in good health (not recorded which). The CDR3 runs from the conserved cysteine through the conserved F or W. A D gene is named only where the DNA matches it firmly. Clone size is shown for a subset of rows, as once, few, many or a class of expanded clone.

TRBJ1-4	-	TRBV2	-	CASNVMAQDNEKLFF	TGTGCCAGCAACGTAATGGCGCAAGATAATGAAAAACTGTTTTTT
TRBJ1-4	TRBD1	TRBV5-5	many	CASSSQGARANEKLFF	TGTGCCAGCAGTTCACAGGGGGCGCGAGCTAATGAAAAACTGTTTTTT
TRBJ2-2	-	TRBV10-1	few	CASNRDTGELFF	TGCGCCAGCAATAGGGACACCGGGGAGCTGTTTTTT
TRBJ2-5	TRBD2	TRBV20-1	many	CSATQALAGDLAETQYF	TGCAGTGCAACCCAAGCACTAGCGGGAGATCTAGCCGAGACCCAGTACTTC
TRBJ1-1	TRBD1	TRBV30	-	CAWSGDRREAFF	TGTGCCTGGAGTGGGGACAGGAGAGAAGCTTTCTTT
TRBJ2-7	-	TRBV4-1	many	CASSPGQSKMSYEQYF	TGCGCCAGCAGCCCCGGACAGTCTAAAATGTCCTACGAGCAGTACTTC
TRBJ2-2	-	TRBV10-3	many	CAITDPDKNTGELFF	TGTGCCATCACCGATCCGGACAAGAACACCGGGGAGCTGTTTTTT
TRBJ2-5	-	TRBV4-1	many	CASSQDRGGVQETQYF	TGCGCCAGCAGCCAAGATCGTGGCGGGGTTCAAGAGACCCAGTACTTC
TRBJ1-1	-	TRBV30	-	CAWSVGVRRTEAFF	TGTGCCTGGAGTGTAGGGGTCCGTAGGACTGAAGCTTTCTTT
TRBJ2-7	-	TRBV27	few	CASSFWGGGSESSYEQYF	TGTGCCAGCAGTTTTTGGGGGGGGGGCTCGGAAAGCTCCTACGAGCAGTACTTC
TRBJ2-7	TRBD1	TRBV11-3	-	CATQVSGQGSYEQYF	TGTGCCACCCAGGTCTCGGGACAGGGATCCTACGAGCAGTACTTC
TRBJ1-2	-	TRBV6-6	-	CASSYSGVGGYTF	TGTGCCAGCAGTTACTCGGGGGTCGGCGGCTACACCTTC
TRBJ1-6	-	TRBV30	many	CAWSVRSLPDSPLHF	TGTGCCTGGAGTGTAAGATCCCTCCCAGATTCACCCCTCCACTTT